The entry that follows covers one T cell receptor beta chain sequence. Its antigen is unidentified. The data were obtained in a study of post-analysis software for immune sequencing data. Study observations and caveats: The five TRBV segments detected at higher frequency in patients than in controls included TRBV5-6, TRBV5-1 and TRBV20-1. Strong co-clustering by F measure linked samples that shared a preparation batch.

Trimming left V 2 bases short and J 2 bases short, with 19 bases between. Germline V CDR1 and CDR2: SGHTA, FQGNSA. The CDR3 is 17 amino acids. Each TCR beta cDNA library carried unique molecular identifiers. TCRdb processed the PCR reads anew with MiXCR; each CDR3 protein has one entry. This table has 750,000 to 950,000 distinct CDR3 sequences, roughly 50% appearing once. Sequenced material: blood. The source of this sequence is a girl aged 10-17 years with multiple sclerosis. This rearrangement joins TRBV7-2 to TRBJ2-7, with D perhaps TRBD2 (6 bases). The CDR3 coding sequence is TGTGCCAGCAGCTTACAACACGGGAGTACAGTCCCCTACGAGCAGTACTTC. This gives the protein CASSLQHGSTVPYEQYF.